Below are 3 T cell receptor beta chains sequenced from a single sample in a study of identical twins. Each CDR3 protein is one row after TCRdb ran MiXCR on the 5' RACE reads. The sample shows 650,000 to 800,000 distinct CDR3 sequences, less than 10% of them seen only once. In addition, the sample was reused for a study of yellow fever vaccine responses in identical twins.

Sequencing input: PBMCs. The receptor set was obtained from a woman in her late teens or twenties in good health.

This clonotype was recorded a few times. V is TRBV20-1 and J is TRBJ2-2; 8 nucleotides match TRBD1. This CDR3 region has 17 residues. Losses at the gene ends were 0 bases for V and 1 base for J; bases not matched to a gene: 7. Per germline, CDR1 DFQATT and CDR2 SNEGSKA (reference sequence). The CDR3 DNA sequence: TGCAGTGCTAGAGATGCGGCGGACAGGGTGAACACCGGGGAGCTGTTTTTT. Amino acid sequence: CSARDAADRVNTGELFF.

The chain combines TRBV5-1 with TRBJ2-7; 11 bases are a match to TRBD2. Germline V gene sequence: CDR1 SGHRS, CDR2 YFSETQ. V lost 6 bases to trimming and J lost 1 base; unmatched junction nucleotides: 6. The CDR3 covers 15 residues. This CDR3 is CASTPGTSGSYEQYF. The CDR3 coding sequence is TGCGCCAGCACCCCCGGGACTAGCGGATCCTACGAGCAGTACTTC.

This clonotype was counted ten times or more. CDR3 sequence (DNA): TGTGCCAGCAGTTCAGCTCTCGACTACGAGCAGTACTTC. Its protein product is CASSSALDYEQYF. The V gene is TRBV27, the J gene TRBJ2-7; D is uncertain. The CDR3 consists of 13 residues. Trimming stripped 4 bases from V and 3 bases from J, with 10 bases between. Germline lookup yields CDR1 MNHEY and CDR2 SMNVEV (reference sequence).